In its sample, the clone carrying this TCR beta chain was seen once. Its antigen is undetermined. This sample was taken from a study of T cell responses to AZD1222 COVID-19 vaccine. The wider study: Second-dose intervals of approximately 4 or approximately 12 weeks were pooled. Study results and caveats: Vaccine-related CD4 TCRs covered spike, predominating at 160-218 and 743-854. After the peak T cell response, and only then, were repertoires sampled.

The germline V and J ends were trimmed by 5 bases and 9 bases, with 11 bases remaining between them. CDR1 and CDR2 from the germline V gene are MNHEY and SVGAGI. The CDR3 sequence is 13 residues long. The table came from immunoSEQ multiplex PCR; TCRdb's copy has only in-frame clones and leaves some out. The top ten clones hold 15% to 20% of a sample with under 95,000 clones, over 80% of them seen once. V gene TRBV6-5 combines with J gene TRBJ1-6; D not resolved. This sequence was found in an adult in good health. This material consisted of peripheral blood, taken on day 0 of AZD1222 vaccination. CDR3 region: CASSQQGSSPLHF. The CDR3, as DNA: TGTGCCAGCAGTCAACAAGGAAGTTCACCCCTCCACTTT.